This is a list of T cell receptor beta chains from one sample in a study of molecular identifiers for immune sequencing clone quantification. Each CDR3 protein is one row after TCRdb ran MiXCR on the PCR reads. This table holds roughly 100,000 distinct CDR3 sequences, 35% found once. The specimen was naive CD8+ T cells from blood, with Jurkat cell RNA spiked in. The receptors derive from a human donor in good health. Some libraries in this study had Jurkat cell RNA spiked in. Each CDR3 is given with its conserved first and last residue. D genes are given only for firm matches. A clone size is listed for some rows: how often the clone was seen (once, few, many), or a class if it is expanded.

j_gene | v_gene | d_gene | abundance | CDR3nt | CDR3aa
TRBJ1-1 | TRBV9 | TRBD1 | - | TGTGCCAGCAGCGCTCACAGGGGGATGAACACTGAAGCTTCCTTT | CASSAHRGMNTEASF
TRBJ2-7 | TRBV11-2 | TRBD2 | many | TGTGCCAGCAGCTTCGGAGCGGGAGGCAGCTACGAGCAGTACTTC | CASSFGAGGSYEQYF
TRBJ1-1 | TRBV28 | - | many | TGTGCCAGCAGCCCGCCGGGCCTTGAAGCTTTCTTT | CASSPPGLEAFF
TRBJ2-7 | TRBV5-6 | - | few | TGTGCCAGCAGCTTCATGGGGAAGACGGGTTCCTACGAGCAGTACTTC | CASSFMGKTGSYEQYF
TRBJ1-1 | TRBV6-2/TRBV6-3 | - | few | TGTGCCAGCAACGGACCGCTAAGCACTGAAGCTTTCTTT | CASNGPLSTEAFF
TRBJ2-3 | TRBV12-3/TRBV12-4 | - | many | TGTGCCAGCAGTCCCAGGGGACCCACAGATACGCAGTATTTT | CASSPRGPTDTQYF
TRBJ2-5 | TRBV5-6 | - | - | TGTGCCAGCAGCCACACGCCCGTGGTAGGCTACCAAGAGACCCAGTACTTC | CASSHTPVVGYQETQYF
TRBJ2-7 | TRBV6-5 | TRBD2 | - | TGTGCCAGCAGTTTGGGACTAGCGGGAGGGCCTGGTGAGCAGTACTTC | CASSLGLAGGPGEQYF
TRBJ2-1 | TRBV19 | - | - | TGTGCCAGTAGTTACAGGGCCCCCTACAATGAGCAGTTCTTC | CASSYRAPYNEQFF
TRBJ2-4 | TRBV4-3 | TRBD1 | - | TGCGCCAGCAGCCAAGATGAGCCGGGACAGGGCGAAAACATTCAGTACTTC | CASSQDEPGQGENIQYF
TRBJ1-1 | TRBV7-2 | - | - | TGTGCCAGCAGGGAGGGCTACACTGAAGCTTTCTTT | CASREGYTEAFF
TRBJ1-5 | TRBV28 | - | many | TGTGCCAGCAGTTTGTTGGCCGCTCAGCCCCAGCATTTT | CASSLLAAQPQHF
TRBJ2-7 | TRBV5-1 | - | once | TGCGCCAGCAGCTTGGGCACAGGGTCCGAGCAGTACTTC | CASSLGTGSEQYF
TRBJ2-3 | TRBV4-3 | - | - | TGCGCCAGCAGCCAGGATCACAGGGCGCCAAGCACAGATACGCAGAATTTT | CASSQDHRAPSTDTQNF
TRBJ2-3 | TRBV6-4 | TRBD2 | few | TGTGCCAGCAGTGACTCCGAGCGGGGCGTTCATACGCAGTATTTT | CASSDSERGVHTQYF
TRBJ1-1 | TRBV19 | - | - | TGTGCCAGTAATTCTGGTAGAACTGGAGCTTTCTTT | CASNSGRTGAFF
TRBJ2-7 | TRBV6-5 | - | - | TGTGCCAGCAAGGCTCCCGGCTCCTACGAGCAGTACTTC | CASKAPGSYEQYF
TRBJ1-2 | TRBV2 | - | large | TGTGCCACCACAGGGACGACAGGCACCTTC | CATTGTTGTF
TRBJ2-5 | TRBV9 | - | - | TGTGCCAGCAGCGGAAGACCAGCGGGAGAGACCCAGTACTTC | CASSGRPAGETQYF
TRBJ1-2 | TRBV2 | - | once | TGTGCCAGCAGTGAAGCCTTGGGGGATGGCTACACCTTC | CASSEALGDGYTF
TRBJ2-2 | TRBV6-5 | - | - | TGTGCCAGCAGTTACTCGCTAGCCGGTGCCGTCCGCGGGGAGCTGTTTTTT | CASSYSLAGAVRGELFF
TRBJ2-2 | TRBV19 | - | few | TGTGCCAGTAGTATACCGACAGAGACGCCTCCCGGGGAGCTGTTTTTT | CASSIPTETPPGELFF
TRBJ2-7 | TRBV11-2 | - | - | TGTGCCAGCCGGACCTCTCCGACCTACGAGCAGTACTTC | CASRTSPTYEQYF
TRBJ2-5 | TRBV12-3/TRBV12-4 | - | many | TGTGCCAGCAGTTTAGCAAATGACAGGTCGACCCAGTACTTC | CASSLANDRSTQYF
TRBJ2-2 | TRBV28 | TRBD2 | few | TGTGCCGGCAGTTCCGCTAGCGGGAGCCGGAACACCGGGGAGCTGTTTTTT | CAGSSASGSRNTGELFF
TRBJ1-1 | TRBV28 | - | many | TGTGCCAGCAGTTTTCCGTCCGGGACGTTGAACACTGAAGCTTTCTTT | CASSFPSGTLNTEAFF
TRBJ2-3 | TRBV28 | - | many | TGTGCCAGCAGTGTAGCCCCAGACCCCGGAGATACGCAGTATTTT | CASSVAPDPGDTQYF
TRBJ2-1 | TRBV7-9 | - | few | TGTGCCAGCAGCCCAACAGGCGATGAGCAGTTCTTC | CASSPTGDEQFF
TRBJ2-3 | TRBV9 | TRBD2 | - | TGTGCCAGCAGCCCCAGTAGCGGGGCCGTTACGCAGTATTTT | CASSPSSGAVTQYF
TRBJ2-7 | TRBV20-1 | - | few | TGCAGTGCTAGACCCGACAGGTCTTCCTTCTACGAGCAGTACTTC | CSARPDRSSFYEQYF
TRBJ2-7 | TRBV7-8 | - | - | TGTGCCAGCAGCTCCCTAGGAGGCCCCCCAAACGAGCAGTACTTC | CASSSLGGPPNEQYF
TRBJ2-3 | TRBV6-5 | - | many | TGTGCCAGCAGTCCTGCTAGGGGACACACAGATACGCAGTATTTT | CASSPARGHTDTQYF
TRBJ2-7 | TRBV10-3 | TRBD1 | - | TGTGCCACTACCCGGACAGGGGAAGGCTCCTACGAGCAGTACTTC | CATTRTGEGSYEQYF
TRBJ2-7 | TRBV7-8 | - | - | TGTGCCAGCAGCTCGACGCGGCTCCGCTACGAGCAGTACTTC | CASSSTRLRYEQYF
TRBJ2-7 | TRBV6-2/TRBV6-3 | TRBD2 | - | TGTGCCAGCAGTTACGGGGGGACTAGGACCCTGGAGCAGTACTTC | CASSYGGTRTLEQYF
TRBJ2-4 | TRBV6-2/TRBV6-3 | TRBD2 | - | TGTGCCAGCAGTAATGTGGGACTAGCGGGAACCAAAGACATTCAGTACTTC | CASSNVGLAGTKDIQYF
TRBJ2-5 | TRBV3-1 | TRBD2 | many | TGTGCCAGCAGCCAAGATATAAGCGGGGGGGAGACCCAGTACTTC | CASSQDISGGETQYF
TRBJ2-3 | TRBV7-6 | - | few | TGTGCCAGCAGCTTCCCCTCAGGGGGGACCGATACGCAGTATTTT | CASSFPSGGTDTQYF
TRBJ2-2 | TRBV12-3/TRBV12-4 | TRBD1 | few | TGTGCCAGCAGGGGGACAGGCCAGCCCGGGGAGCTGTTTTTT | CASRGTGQPGELFF